This T cell receptor beta chain originates from a study of cytomegalovirus exposure and HLA in healthy donors. At the level of the study: In an early release, HLA-typed donors contributed 75 million to 85 million unique TCR sequences. Whole-study results and caveats: HLA alleles were associated with around 17,000 TCR beta sequences in a later analysis at 0.05 false discovery rate. An analysis that came later showed most CMV-associated TCR beta chains appearing HLA-restricted. The investigators catalogued some 150 TCR beta chains as cytomegalovirus-associated.

As to this clone: Its specificity is not known.

This CDR3 comprises 17 residues. V was clipped by 6 bases and J by 4 bases, with 21 bases between them. Germline assignment: CDR1 MDHEN and CDR2 SYDVKM. Primers: 60 Vbeta forward and 13 Jbeta reverse. The method was immunoSEQ multiplex PCR; TCRdb's version includes in-frame clones alone and lacks a portion of them. The sample lists about 140,000 clones, roughly 79% occurring once. The source is a man aged 30 to 45 in good health and CMV-seropositive. V is TRBV28 and J is TRBJ2-2; a possible D gene is TRBD2 (6 bases). The source material was PBMCs. CDR3 region: CASSAAHGGRITGELFF. The CDR3 DNA follows: TGTGCCAGCAGCGCAGCACATGGGGGGAGAATCACCGGGGAGCTGTTTTTT.